The 15 T cell receptor beta chains below were found in one sample sequenced in a study of T cell repertoires in cytomegalovirus infection. MiXCR, applied by TCRdb to the reads, yields one record per CDR3 protein. The sample yields roughly 230,000 distinct CDR3 sequences, about 18% seen once. Sequenced input: CD8+ T cells from PBMCs. These TCRs come from a human donor in good health (CMV status not recorded). Some clones in this sample may be carry-over from other donors' samples.

This clonotype has ten or more counts. This rearrangement joins TRBV27 to TRBJ1-6, with 7 bases fitting TRBD1. V lost 7 bases to trimming and J lost 6 bases; unmatched junction nucleotides: 3. Germline loops: CDR1 MNHEY, CDR2 SMNVEV (reference sequence). This CDR3 region has 13 residues. Written as DNA, the CDR3 is TGTGCCAGCAAGAGGGGGCCTAATTCACCCCTCCACTTT. It specifies CASKRGPNSPLHF.

The sample holds many counts of this clonotype. The rearrangement uses TRBV7-9 and TRBJ1-2, with TRBD1 matching 7 bases. The CDR3 extends over 13 amino acids. The junction had 4 bases not matched to a gene; V was cut back by 5 bases and J by 4 bases. In germline, CDR1 is SEHNR, CDR2 FQNEAQ (reference sequence). The CDR3 spells CASSRGQVYGYTF. CDR3 bases: TGTGCCAGCAGCCGAGGACAGGTCTATGGCTACACCTTC.

This clonotype was recorded many times. This chain connects TRBV12-3 or TRBV12-4 to TRBJ1-1, with D unclear. The CDR3 loop spans 17 amino acids. V lost 5 bases and J 0 bases, leaving 19 bases between the germline ends. CDR3 DNA: TGTGCCAGCAGTCTAAGGACTGGCTTAGGTCTGAACACTGAAGCTTTCTTT. This codes for CASSLRTGLGLNTEAFF.

This clonotype was seen many times. The CDR3 region has the DNA TGTGCCAGCAGCTACTTGCAGGGCATGAACACTGAAGCTTTCTTT. It specifies CASSYLQGMNTEAFF. The chain recombines TRBV7-6 with TRBJ1-1, with D tentatively TRBD1 (5 bases). V was cut by 4 bases and J by 0 bases, with 12 bases left in between. The CDR3 extends over 15 amino acids. Germline V CDR1 and CDR2: SGHVS, FNYEAQ.

This clonotype was seen repeatedly, ten times or more. The CDR3 sequence: CSVLRHSSGGSTGELFF. CDR3 DNA: TGCAGCGTTTTGAGGCACTCTAGCGGGGGTTCCACCGGGGAGCTGTTTTTT. The J gene is TRBJ2-2, the V gene TRBV29-1; 10 bases line up with TRBD2. The CDR3 has 17 residues. Germline CDR1 SQVTM, CDR2 ANQGSEA. V lost 5 bases, J lost 4 bases, and 13 bases stayed unmatched.

The chain links TRBV4-1 to TRBJ1-5; D unclear. Germline lookup yields CDR1 MGHRA and CDR2 YSYEKL. The length of the CDR3 is 15 residues. V shed 1 base and J shed 3 bases, with 10 bases lying between them. The DNA for the CDR3 is TGCGCCAGCAGCCAAGTCGCGGCAGCCAATCAGCCCCAGCATTTT. It is translated as CASSQVAAANQPQHF.

The table lists this clonotype with many counts. The chain links TRBV6-6 to TRBJ2-7; D remains ambiguous. The CDR3 is 12 residues long. V dropped 6 bases and J dropped 6 bases, with 12 bases sitting between them. Germline V gives CDR1 MNHNY, CDR2 SVGAGI (reference sequence). CDR3 sequence reads: CASRDGTGEQYF. DNA of the CDR3: TGTGCCAGCAGAGACGGCACGGGCGAGCAGTACTTC.

This clonotype was detected ten times or more. The rearrangement joins TRBV7-6 to TRBJ2-3, with 15 bases fitting TRBD2. The CDR3 spans 17 residues. J lost 7 bases, V lost 5 bases, and 10 bases had no gene match. The germline gives CDR1 SGHVS, CDR2 FNYEAQ. In DNA, the CDR3 is TGTGCCAGCAGCGCGCGAGGACTAGCGGGGGGGCTCAATACGCAGTATTTT. Amino acid sequence: CASSARGLAGGLNTQYF.

The rearrangement uses TRBV5-4 and TRBJ2-7, with a weak D call TRBD1 (6 bases). V lost 0 bases, J lost 5 bases, and 12 bases lay in between. Germline loops: CDR1 SGHNT, CDR2 YYREEE (reference sequence). The CDR3 length is 14 residues. CDR3 in DNA: TGTGCCAGCAGCTTGGCCGAAGGACAGCACGAGCAGTACTTC. Protein: CASSLAEGQHEQYF. Full variable domain (missing parts from reference TRBV5-4 and TRBJ2-7): ETGVTQSPTHLIKTRGQQVTLRCSSQSGHNTVSWYQQALGQGPQFIFQYYREEENGRGNFPPRFSGLQFPNYSSELNVNALELDDSALYLCASSLAEGQHEQYFGPGTRLTVT.

The V and J genes are TRBV5-6 and TRBJ2-1, with 7 bases aligning to TRBD1. The CDR3 covers 16 residues. The V gene's germline CDR1 is SGHDT and CDR2 YYEEEE. The V segment lost 3 bases and the J segment 2 bases; nucleotides outside the gene matches: 8. The CDR3 sequence: CASSSQGDLTYNEQFF. CDR3 bases: TGTGCCAGCAGCTCTCAGGGGGACCTAACCTACAATGAGCAGTTCTTC.

The chain joins TRBV20-1 to TRBJ1-4; D ambiguous. The CDR3 spans 15 residues. CDR1 is DFQATT and CDR2 is SNEGSKA in the germline V gene (reference sequence). Between the trimmed V and J ends, which lost 0 bases and 0 bases, there was a span of 8 bases. CDR3: CSARDRQATNEKLFF. CDR3 nucleotides: TGCAGTGCTAGAGATCGACAAGCAACTAATGAAAAACTGTTTTTT.

The V and J genes are TRBV27 and TRBJ2-3, with 11 positions matching TRBD2. V shed 2 bases, J shed 7 bases, and the junction held 8 bases outside the gene matches. The CDR3 contains 16 residues. Germline V CDR1 and CDR2: MNHEY, SMNVEV (reference sequence). The CDR3 DNA follows: TGTGCCAGCAGTTTACTTTTAGCGGGGGGGTGGAATACGCAGTATTTT. It translates to CASSLLLAGGWNTQYF.

This clonotype appeared many times. The chain has TRBV28 and TRBJ2-6, with 7 bases that match TRBD1. This CDR3 comprises 18 residues. Germline CDR1 and CDR2: MDHEN and SYDVKM. V was clipped by 3 bases and J by 3 bases; unmatched bases: 11. The CDR3 loop reads CASSFHMPRGRGANVLTF. CDR3 sequence (DNA): TGTGCCAGCAGTTTTCACATGCCAAGGGGGCGTGGGGCCAACGTCCTGACTTTC.

The V call is TRBV5-1, the J call TRBJ2-7; possibly TRBD1 or TRBD2 for D (5 bases each). Deletions cut 3 bases from V and 5 bases from J, with 12 bases between. The CDR3 runs to 13 residues. Germline V lookup: CDR1 SGHRS, CDR2 YFSETQ. CDR3 bases: TGCGCCAGCAGCTGGGACGGTTTAAACGAGCAGTACTTC. Its protein is CASSWDGLNEQYF.

The rearrangement links TRBV7-9 to TRBJ1-5; possible D gene TRBD1, 5 bases. Germline CDR1 and CDR2: SEHNR and FQNEAQ (reference sequence). CDR3 size: 14 residues. V lost 5 bases, J lost 3 bases, and 11 bases lay in between. The CDR3 region is CASSTGHFNQPQHF. In DNA form, the CDR3 reads TGTGCCAGCAGCACCGGACACTTCAATCAGCCCCAGCATTTT.